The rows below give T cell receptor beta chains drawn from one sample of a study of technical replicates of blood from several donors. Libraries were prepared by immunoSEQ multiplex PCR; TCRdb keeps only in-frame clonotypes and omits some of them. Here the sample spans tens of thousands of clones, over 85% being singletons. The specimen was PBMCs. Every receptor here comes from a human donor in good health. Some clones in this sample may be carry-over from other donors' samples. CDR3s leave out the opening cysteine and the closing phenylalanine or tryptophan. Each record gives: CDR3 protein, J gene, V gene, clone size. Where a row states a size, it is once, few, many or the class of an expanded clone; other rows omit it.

ASSQIPGLAGETYEQY	TRBJ2-7	TRBV4-1	few
ASSEFVEGGETQY	TRBJ2-5	TRBV2	-
ASSFDRGPGGYT	TRBJ1-2	TRBV28	-
ASSINLAKNIQY	TRBJ2-4	TRBV2	-
ASSDAAAGARRRGEQF	TRBJ2-1	TRBV9	many
ASSLTGTALGEQY	TRBJ2-7	TRBV27	-
ASSPQGAGQPQH	TRBJ1-5	TRBV18	-
ASRPGTSGINTGELF	TRBJ2-2	TRBV7-9	few
ASSRELAGTQF	TRBJ2-1	TRBV4-3	-
ASSLEWGRETQY	TRBJ2-5	TRBV5-1	-
ASRGRDRTNTDTQY	TRBJ2-3	TRBV2	-
ASSPADKYGYT	TRBJ1-2	TRBV18	-
ASSLYKGTGGKVGYT	TRBJ1-2	TRBV7-9	-
ASSLRTSGRGEIEQF	TRBJ2-1	TRBV7-8	-
ASSLILQKSTDTQY	TRBJ2-3	TRBV7-3	-
ASSPDRGGGYT	TRBJ1-2	TRBV19	-
ASSSYRDRDEKLF	TRBJ1-4	TRBV5-4	-
ASSRQGENTEAF	TRBJ1-1	TRBV19	-
ASSIGSSYNEQF	TRBJ2-1	TRBV7-8	-
ASSILGGGNTEAF	TRBJ1-1	TRBV19	few
ASSTRRGSYQETQY	TRBJ2-5	TRBV7-2	-
AGSVEQF	TRBJ2-1	TRBV6-4	-
ASSSLGLWVGETQY	TRBJ2-5	TRBV5-1	-
ASSLTGGYGYT	TRBJ1-2	TRBV7-9	-
SVERGQEAF	TRBJ1-1	TRBV29-1	-
ASSLPGHDLNNYGYT	TRBJ1-2	TRBV7-9	-
SVDLQGADSGNTIY	TRBJ1-3	TRBV29-1	-
ASSLGAPIEPDTQY	TRBJ2-3	TRBV5-8	-
ASSIVTGETQY	TRBJ2-5	TRBV19	-
ASSKGLAGGVSDTQY	TRBJ2-3	TRBV7-3	-
ARSNLGLAGAYEQY	TRBJ2-7	TRBV5-3	few
ASSGGLAGVISSYNEQF	TRBJ2-1	TRBV6-1	-
ASSPEGLETQY	TRBJ2-5	TRBV5-4	-
ASKGARYNEQF	TRBJ2-1	TRBV6-5	-
ASSLGRVGQETQY	TRBJ2-5	TRBV7-9	-
AWSVQGAPGYT	TRBJ1-2	TRBV30	-
ASSLEVSGEKLF	TRBJ1-4	TRBV7-8	-
ASSSPRDTANYGYT	TRBJ1-2	TRBV11-2	-
ASSILGGGQTNEQF	TRBJ2-1	TRBV5-1	-
ATRAGTGELF	TRBJ2-2	TRBV5-7	-
ASSHDIAGSSYNEQF	TRBJ2-1	TRBV4-3	-
ASSKPGTQNNEQF	TRBJ2-1	TRBV13	-
AISEVTGNTEAF	TRBJ1-1	TRBV10-3	-
ASTPGLAGDITDTQY	TRBJ2-3	TRBV2	-
ASSQATGYGYT	TRBJ1-2	TRBV4-3	once
ASSLDRGRNEQY	TRBJ2-7	TRBV7-2	-